The source of this T cell receptor (beta chain) is a study of T cells in Graves' hyperthyroidism and ophthalmopathy. This clonotype was seen a handful of times. TCR beta CDR3 region amplification was performed from RNA transcripts. First-round RT-PCR with HTBI primers amplified the TCR CDR3 region. TCRdb used MiXCR to reprocess the multiplex PCR reads, holding one entry per CDR3 protein. The sample contains approximately 690,000 distinct CDR3 sequences, around 13% of which appear only once. There are 16 residues in the CDR3. Germline-derived CDR1 and CDR2 are SGHAT and FQNNGV. The V gene end was trimmed by 5 bases and the J gene end by 4 bases; junction bases not matched to a gene: 7.

This receptor was taken from a woman aged 50 to 60 with Graves' ophthalmopathy. The sequenced sample was blood. The V gene is TRBV11-2, the J gene TRBJ2-2; 10 positions agree with TRBD1. The CDR3 nucleotides read TGTGCCAGCAGCATTTCCGGGACAGGGGCCACCGGGGAGCTGTTTTTT. It is translated as CASSISGTGATGELFF.